The 4 T cell receptor beta chains below all came from one sample that was sequenced in a study of identical twins. TCRdb reprocessed the 5' RACE reads with MiXCR, giving one entry per CDR3 protein. Among about 340,000 distinct CDR3 sequences listed, 12% were seen once. The same data also went into a second study, on yellow fever vaccine responses in identical twins.

The sequenced sample was CD8+ T cells sorted from blood. All receptors come from a woman between 18 and 29 years old in good health.

The rearrangement joins TRBV14 to TRBJ1-1; unclear D gene. Germline assignment: CDR1 SGHDN and CDR2 FVKESK. The germline V and J ends were trimmed by 6 bases and 4 bases, with 15 bases remaining between them. This CDR3 spans 14 amino acids. The CDR3 sequence: CASRPGGLVTEAFF. The CDR3 coding sequence is TGTGCCAGCAGACCGGGAGGATTGGTCACTGAAGCTTTCTTT.

The chain links TRBV13 to TRBJ2-5; 14 bases align to TRBD2. The germline V gene has CDR1 PRHDT and CDR2 FYEKMQ (reference sequence). Germline trimming cut 5 bases from V and 5 bases from J; bases unmatched to any gene: 13. The CDR3 is 18 amino acids. CDR3 in DNA: TGTGCCAGCAGCAGCCCGGGACTAGCGGGAGAGAACTCGGAGACCCAGTACTTC. Amino acids: CASSSPGLAGENSETQYF.

This chain links TRBV5-1 with TRBJ2-3; either TRBD1 or TRBD2 may fit D (6 bases each). The CDR3 totals 18 residues. Trimming left V 6 bases short and J 0 bases short, with 23 bases between. Germline V gives CDR1 SGHRS, CDR2 YFSETQ. The CDR3 loop is CASTDPGRRDISTDTQYF. The CDR3 bases are TGCGCCAGCACCGACCCGGGAAGGCGGGACATAAGCACAGATACGCAGTATTTT.

The chain recombines TRBV29-1 with TRBJ2-1, with D tentatively TRBD1 or TRBD2 (5 bases each). Trimming cost V 7 bases and J 0 bases, with 22 bases left between them. This CDR3 spans 17 amino acids. Germline CDR1 reads SQVTM; CDR2 reads ANQGSEA. The DNA of the CDR3 is TGCAGCGCATGGGAGACAGTTAACCCTAGCTCCTACAATGAGCAGTTCTTC. It translates to CSAWETVNPSSYNEQFF.